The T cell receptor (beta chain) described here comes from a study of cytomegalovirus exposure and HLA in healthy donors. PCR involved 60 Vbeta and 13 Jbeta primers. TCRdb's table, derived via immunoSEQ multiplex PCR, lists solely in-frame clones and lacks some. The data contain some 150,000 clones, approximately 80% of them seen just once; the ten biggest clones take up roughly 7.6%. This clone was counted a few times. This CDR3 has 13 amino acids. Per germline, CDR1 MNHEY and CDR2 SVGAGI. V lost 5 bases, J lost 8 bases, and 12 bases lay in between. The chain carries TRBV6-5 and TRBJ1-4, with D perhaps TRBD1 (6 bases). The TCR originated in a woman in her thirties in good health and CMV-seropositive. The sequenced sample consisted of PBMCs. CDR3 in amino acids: CASSRNRAEKLFF. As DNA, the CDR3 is TGTGCCAGCAGTAGAAACAGGGCAGAAAAACTGTTTTTT.